This T cell receptor (beta chain) was obtained from a study of T cell repertoires in cytomegalovirus infection. Turning to the study itself: TCR beta signatures that were public indicated CMV infection and matching HLA type.

V was trimmed by 3 bases and J by 0 bases, leaving 9 bases between them. The CDR3 consists of 15 residues. MiXCR was run by TCRdb on the reads, yielding one entry per CDR3 protein. The table records roughly 310,000 distinct CDR3 sequences, under 20% of them present only once. The chain uses TRBV23-1 and TRBJ2-4; D call uncertain. TRBV23-1 falls under the ORF class, with uncertain function. This receptor was obtained from a human donor in good health (CMV status not recorded). Some clones in this sample may be carry-over from other donors' samples. What was sequenced was PBMCs. CDR3: CASSQSRIAKNIQYF. The CDR3 region has the DNA TGCGCCAGCAGTCAGTCCCGGATAGCCAAAAACATTCAGTACTTC.